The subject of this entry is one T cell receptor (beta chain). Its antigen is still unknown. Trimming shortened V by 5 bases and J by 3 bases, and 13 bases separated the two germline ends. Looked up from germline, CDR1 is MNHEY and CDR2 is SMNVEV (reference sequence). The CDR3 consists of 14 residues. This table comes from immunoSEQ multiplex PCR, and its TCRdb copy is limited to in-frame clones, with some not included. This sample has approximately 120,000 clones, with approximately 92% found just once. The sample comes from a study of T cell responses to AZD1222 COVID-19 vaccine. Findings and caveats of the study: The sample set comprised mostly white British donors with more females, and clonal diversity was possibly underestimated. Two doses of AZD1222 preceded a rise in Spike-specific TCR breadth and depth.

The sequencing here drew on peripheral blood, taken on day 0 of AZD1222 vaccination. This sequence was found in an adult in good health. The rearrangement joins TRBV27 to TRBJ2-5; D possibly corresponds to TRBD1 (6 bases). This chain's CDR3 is CASSPHRVEETQYF. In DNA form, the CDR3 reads TGTGCCAGCAGTCCTCACAGGGTCGAAGAGACCCAGTACTTC.